The clone carrying this T cell receptor beta chain was seen a handful of times. This entry belongs to a study of identical twins. TCRdb re-derived calls from the 5' RACE reads in MiXCR, one entry per CDR3 protein. The sample has around 480,000 distinct CDR3 sequences; 13% to 15% are singletons. V lost 5 bases and J lost 3, with 11 bases in between. CDR1 and CDR2 (germline): DFQATT, SNEGSKA (reference sequence). The CDR3 sequence is 12 residues long. These same records also appear under a second study, on yellow fever vaccine responses in identical twins.

This TCR came from a woman aged 18-29 years in good health. Material: CD4+ T cells sorted from blood. The chain combines TRBV20-1 with TRBJ2-7; D is uncertain. CDR3 region: CSAGRQVYEQYF. DNA of the CDR3: TGCAGTGCTGGAAGGCAGGTCTACGAGCAGTACTTC.